These 32 T cell receptor beta chains originate from one sample sequenced in a study of T cell responses to AZD1222 COVID-19 vaccine. Profiled with immunoSEQ multiplex PCR; TCRdb holds only in-frame clones, not every one. The sample gives 95,000 to 110,000 clones, approximately 86% of which show up once; 3.5% to 4.5% is in the top ten. This material consisted of peripheral blood, taken on day 0 of AZD1222 vaccination. The receptor source for this set is an adult in good health.

The rearrangement joins TRBV10-3 to TRBJ2-7; 7 bases are a match to TRBD2. With 8 bases clipped from V and 3 bases from J, the junction kept 7 bases outside the gene matches. This CDR3 region has 13 residues. Germline V gives CDR1 ENHRY, CDR2 SYGVKD. The CDR3 DNA reads TGTGCCATCTCACGGGGCGGGGGCTACGAGCAGTACTTC. This encodes CAISRGGGYEQYF.

V usage is TRBV25-1 and J usage is TRBJ1-2; D might be TRBD1 (6 bases). The germline V gene encodes CDR1 MGHDK and CDR2 SYGVNS. The V end lost 3 bases, the J end lost 0 bases, and 14 bases lay between the germline ends. The CDR3 has 16 amino acids. This CDR3 is CASSDGAAGANYGYTF. CDR3 nucleotide sequence: TGTGCCAGCAGTGATGGGGCTGCAGGGGCTAACTATGGCTACACCTTC.

The chain recombines TRBV2 with TRBJ1-4; D not certain. This CDR3 is 13 amino acids long. Germline V lookup: CDR1 SNHLY, CDR2 FYNNEI. V gave up 9 bases and J gave up 2 bases, with 10 bases separating them. For the CDR3, the DNA is TGTGCCAGTAACCCCATGACTAATGAAAAACTGTTTTTT. Protein product: CASNPMTNEKLFF.

The chain uses TRBV6-5 and TRBJ1-1, with a possible D match to TRBD1 (6 bases). This CDR3 spans 14 amino acids. V lost 6 bases and J lost 4, with 15 bases in between. CDR1 and CDR2 from the germline V gene are MNHEY and SVGAGI. The CDR3 sequence is CASRTPGQSTEAFF. CDR3 DNA: TGTGCCAGCAGGACCCCGGGACAAAGCACTGAAGCTTTCTTT.

The genes are TRBV9 and TRBJ2-1, with 12 positions matching TRBD1. Trimming removed 1 base from V and 9 bases from J; junction bases left unmatched: 5. The CDR3 spans 15 residues. The germline V gene has CDR1 SGDLS and CDR2 YYNGEE. CDR3 protein: CASSVRGTGGTEQFF. CDR3 bases: TGTGCCAGCAGCGTAAGAGGGACAGGGGGCACTGAGCAGTTCTTC.

This sequence joins TRBV28 and TRBJ1-6; D gene ambiguous. Trimming took off 4 bases at V and 9 bases at J, with 16 bases between the two ends. This CDR3 comprises 15 residues. Germline V gene lookup returns CDR1 MDHEN and CDR2 SYDVKM. The CDR3 region is CASSSSREHSSPLHF. The CDR3 DNA reads TGTGCCAGCAGTTCTAGTCGGGAACATAGTTCACCCCTCCACTTT.

This chain connects TRBV11-2 to TRBJ2-5, with D perhaps TRBD1 (5 bases). Germline values: CDR1 SGHAT, CDR2 FQNNGV. This CDR3 is built from 15 residues. V lost 4 bases, J lost 4 bases, and 16 bases lay in between. The CDR3 region has the DNA TGTGCCAGCAGCTCGCCCGTAGGGGCAGGAGAGACCCAGTACTTC. The encoded protein is CASSSPVGAGETQYF.

This chain connects TRBV3-1 (or the pseudogene TRBV3-2) to TRBJ1-2; 7 nucleotides agree with TRBD1. From germline, CDR1 is LGHDT and CDR2 YNNKEL (reference sequence). This CDR3 comprises 14 residues. With 2 bases clipped from V and 5 bases from J, the junction kept 5 bases outside the gene matches. The CDR3 is CASSQSDRAYGYTF. The DNA of the CDR3 is TGTGCCAGCAGCCAATCAGACAGGGCGTATGGCTACACCTTC.

The chain has TRBV18 and TRBJ2-5, with 11 bases identical to TRBD2. The CDR3 covers 15 residues. The trim removed 0 bases at V and 5 bases at J, leaving 2 bases unmatched. CDR1 is KGHSH, CDR2 LQKENI, per germline. CDR3 residues: CASSPPTSGGETQYF. CDR3 sequence (DNA): TGTGCCAGCTCACCACCTACTAGCGGGGGTGAGACCCAGTACTTC.

The chain joins TRBV29-1 to TRBJ1-1; unclear D gene. CDR1 is SQVTM, CDR2 ANQGSEA, per germline. The CDR3 length is 11 residues. The V end lost 7 bases, the J end lost 5 bases, and 11 bases lay between the germline ends. In nucleotides, the CDR3 is TGCAGCGCCCGGGGAGGAACTGAAGCTTTCTTT. Translation: CSARGGTEAFF.

The rearrangement links TRBV27 to TRBJ2-7, with unresolved D. The CDR3 runs 11 residues. The germline V and J ends were trimmed by 5 bases and 3 bases, with 5 bases remaining between them. Germline-derived CDR1 and CDR2 are MNHEY and SMNVEV (reference sequence). The CDR3 reads CASSANYEQYF. DNA of the CDR3: TGTGCCAGCAGTGCCAACTACGAGCAGTACTTC.

V is TRBV3-1 (or the pseudogene TRBV3-2) and J is TRBJ2-7; 7 bases fit TRBD1. With V trimmed by 5 bases and J by 6 bases, 4 bases remained unmatched. The CDR3 has 12 amino acids. The V gene's germline CDR1 is LGHDT and CDR2 YNNKEL (reference sequence). The CDR3 DNA reads TGTGCCAGCAGCTACAGGGGCGCCGAGCAGTACTTC. Amino acid sequence: CASSYRGAEQYF.

The chain links TRBV11-3 to TRBJ2-1; 13 bases fit TRBD2. V gave up 0 bases and J gave up 7 bases; unmatched junction bases: 6. Germline CDR1 SGHNT, CDR2 YENEEA. The CDR3 extends over 17 amino acids. The CDR3: CASSLELAGGPRNEQFF. CDR3 in DNA: TGTGCCAGCAGCTTAGAACTAGCGGGAGGGCCTAGGAATGAGCAGTTCTTC.

The chain carries TRBV12-3 or TRBV12-4 and TRBJ1-3; D is unclear. The length of the CDR3 is 11 residues. Between the trimmed V and J ends, which lost 4 bases and 6 bases, there was a span of 4 bases. CDR3: CASSSTNTIYF. DNA for the CDR3: TGTGCCAGCAGTTCCACAAACACCATATATTTT.

The rearrangement links TRBV30 to TRBJ1-1; D gene ambiguous. Trimming left V 3 bases short and J 5 bases short, with 10 bases between. CDR1 and CDR2 (germline): GTSNPN, SVGIG (reference sequence). This CDR3 is 12 amino acids long. The CDR3 reads CAWSYVGTEAFF. The CDR3 nucleotides are TGTGCCTGGAGCTATGTCGGGACTGAAGCTTTCTTT.

The chain couples TRBV9 to TRBJ1-1; a weak D match, TRBD1 (5 bases). The CDR3 loop spans 14 amino acids. Trimming cost V 0 bases and J 4 bases, with 10 bases left between them. The germline V gene encodes CDR1 SGDLS and CDR2 YYNGEE. In nucleotides, the CDR3 is TGTGCCAGCAGCGTAGCAGGGAGCGGCACTGAAGCTTTCTTT. This gives the protein CASSVAGSGTEAFF.

The chain uses TRBV29-1 and TRBJ2-1; D unresolved. Germline values: CDR1 SQVTM, CDR2 ANQGSEA. Deletions cut 7 bases from V and 5 bases from J, with 9 bases between. The CDR3 is 11 residues long. This chain's CDR3 is CSAATDNEQFF. The DNA for the CDR3 is TGCAGCGCCGCGACTGACAATGAGCAGTTCTTC.

The chain employs TRBV12-5 and TRBJ1-3; no clear D. The CDR3 runs 15 residues. The germline V gene has CDR1 LGHNT and CDR2 FRNRAP. Trimming cost V 2 bases and J 4 bases, with 12 bases left between them. CDR3 DNA: TGTGCTAGTGGTTTGCGGGGTTCAGGAGGAAACACCATATATTTT. Its protein product is CASGLRGSGGNTIYF.

The gene calls are TRBV7-2 and TRBJ2-2; the D gene is possibly TRBD2 (6 bases). CDR3 length: 15 amino acids. Trimming removed 4 bases at V and 4 bases at J, with 13 bases between. Per the germline V gene, CDR1 is SGHTA and CDR2 is FQGNSA. The CDR3 loop reads CASSWGFSGTGELFF. In DNA, the CDR3 is TGTGCCAGCAGCTGGGGGTTTAGCGGCACCGGGGAGCTGTTTTTT.

This rearrangement joins TRBV18 to TRBJ2-7; TRBD2 might be the D (6 bases). The CDR3 runs 14 residues. Deletions cut 5 bases from V and 6 bases from J, with 17 bases between. Germline-derived CDR1 and CDR2 are KGHSH and LQKENI. The CDR3 DNA reads as TGTGCCAGCTCAAAAGGCGGGGTTTCGTCCGAGCAGTACTTC. Translating gives CASSKGGVSSEQYF.

This clone appeared once. The CDR3 spells CAISVVGSNSGNTIYF. The CDR3, as DNA: TGTGCCATCAGTGTGGTGGGGTCTAATTCTGGAAACACCATATATTTT. This chain connects TRBV10-3 to TRBJ1-3; no clear D gene. There are 16 residues in the CDR3. V lost 4 bases, J lost 1 base, and 14 bases lay in between. The germline V gene encodes CDR1 ENHRY and CDR2 SYGVKD.

The gene calls are TRBV10-3 and TRBJ1-1; D unresolved. Germline CDR1 reads ENHRY; CDR2 reads SYGVKD. This CDR3 has 15 amino acids. V shed 3 bases and J shed 5 bases, with 16 bases lying between them. The CDR3 coding sequence is TGTGCCATCAGTGATGATGCAGGATGGTGGACTGAAGCTTTCTTT. This translates into CAISDDAGWWTEAFF.

V and J are TRBV7-3 and TRBJ2-1, with 7 positions matching TRBD2. The germline V gene has CDR1 SGHTA and CDR2 FQGTGA. Trimming cost V 2 bases and J 7 bases; bases outside gene matches: 8. This CDR3 has 15 residues. Here the CDR3 reads CASSLWSRGENEQFF. The CDR3 nucleotides are TGTGCCAGCAGCTTATGGAGTCGGGGGGAGAATGAGCAGTTCTTC.

The chain links TRBV29-1 to TRBJ1-6, with 7 bases that match TRBD1. With V trimmed by 6 bases and J by 7 bases, 9 bases remained unmatched. Germline V gene data show CDR1 as SQVTM and CDR2 as ANQGSEA. This CDR3 comprises 14 residues. CDR3 bases: TGCAGCGTCGCGGAGGGACAGACAAATTCACCCCTCCACTTT. It translates to CSVAEGQTNSPLHF. Supplemented by reference TRBV29-1 and TRBJ1-6, the full variable domain reads SAVISQKPSRDICQRGTSLTIQCQVDSQVTMMFWYRQQPGQSLTLIATANQGSEATYESGFVIDKFPISRPNLTFSTLTVSNMSPEDSSIYLCSVAEGQTNSPLHFGNGTRLTVT.

In DNA form, the CDR3 reads TGTGCCAGCTCACCACCAGGTCGGGGGGACTACGAGCAGTACTTC. It is translated as CASSPPGRGDYEQYF. This chain connects TRBV18 to TRBJ2-7; 7 positions match TRBD2. The length of the CDR3 is 15 residues. CDR1 is KGHSH, CDR2 LQKENI, per germline. V shed 0 bases and J 3 bases; nucleotides not matched to a gene: 5.

The CDR3 here is CAISESRGLNYGYTF. For the CDR3, the DNA is TGTGCCATCAGTGAGTCACGGGGACTGAACTATGGCTACACCTTC. The rearrangement uses TRBV10-3 and TRBJ1-2, with D possibly TRBD1 on 5 matching bases. The CDR3 contains 15 residues. Trimming pared 0 bases from V and 2 bases from J, leaving 10 bases between. The V gene's germline CDR1 is ENHRY and CDR2 SYGVKD.

The chain recombines TRBV5-4 with TRBJ2-7; possibly TRBD2 for D (6 bases). From germline, CDR1 is SGHNT and CDR2 YYREEE (reference sequence). Trimming took 4 bases from V and 0 from J, leaving 14 bases between them. The CDR3 is made up of 15 amino acids. The CDR3, as DNA: TGTGCCAGCAGCCCGGGACTCATGAGCTCCTACGAGCAGTACTTC. It specifies CASSPGLMSSYEQYF.

The chain combines TRBV5-6 with TRBJ1-1, with 8 bases identical to TRBD1. The CDR3 is 15 residues long. V shed 4 bases and J 1 base; nucleotides not matched to a gene: 6. CDR1 and CDR2 (germline): SGHDT, YYEEEE. The CDR3, as DNA: TGTGCCAGCAGCGCGGACAGGGAGACGAACACTGAAGCTTTCTTT. It codes for CASSADRETNTEAFF.

A single count supports this clone. The gene calls are TRBV9 and TRBJ2-1; TRBD2 matches at 11 bases. Looked up from germline, CDR1 is SGDLS and CDR2 is YYNGEE. Unmatched junction bases numbered 16, after V lost 3 bases and J lost 5 bases. CDR3 length: 19 amino acids. The chain's CDR3 is CASSAGTRTSGFPHNEQFF. DNA for the CDR3: TGTGCCAGCAGCGCCGGTACACGGACTAGCGGGTTCCCCCACAATGAGCAGTTCTTC.

The chain recombines TRBV5-1 with TRBJ2-7; TRBD1 matches at 10 bases. The CDR3 covers 13 residues. V was clipped by 7 bases and J by 1 base; unmatched bases: 2. Per germline, CDR1 SGHRS and CDR2 YFSETQ. CDR3 DNA sequence: TGCGCCAGCTCGGGACAGGGGTCCTACGAGCAGTACTTC. Residues: CASSGQGSYEQYF.

V usage is TRBV27 and J usage is TRBJ1-2; 10 positions agree with TRBD1. CDR1 is MNHEY and CDR2 is SMNVEV in the germline V gene (reference sequence). The ends lost 8 bases at V and 7 bases at J; junction bases unmatched: 10. The CDR3 totals 14 residues. The CDR3 nucleotides are TGTGCCAGCTCCCGGGACAGGGGTGTGAGTGGCTACACCTTC. This codes for CASSRDRGVSGYTF.

J is TRBJ1-1 and V is TRBV19, with TRBD1 identical over 7 bases. Germline CDR1 LNHDA, CDR2 SQIVND (reference sequence). V lost 4 bases and J lost 7; bases outside the gene matches: 9. The CDR3 is made up of 14 amino acids. CDR3 loop: CASSNEGAFGEAFF. In DNA, the CDR3 is TGTGCCAGTAGTAACGAGGGGGCCTTCGGTGAAGCTTTCTTT. Drawing the rest from reference TRBV19 and TRBJ1-1, the complete variable domain is DGGITQSPKYLFRKEGQNVTLSCEQNLNHDAMYWYRQDPGQGLRLIYYSQIVNDFQKGDIAEGYSVSREKKESFPLTVTSAQKNPTAFYLCASSNEGAFGEAFFGQGTRLTVV.